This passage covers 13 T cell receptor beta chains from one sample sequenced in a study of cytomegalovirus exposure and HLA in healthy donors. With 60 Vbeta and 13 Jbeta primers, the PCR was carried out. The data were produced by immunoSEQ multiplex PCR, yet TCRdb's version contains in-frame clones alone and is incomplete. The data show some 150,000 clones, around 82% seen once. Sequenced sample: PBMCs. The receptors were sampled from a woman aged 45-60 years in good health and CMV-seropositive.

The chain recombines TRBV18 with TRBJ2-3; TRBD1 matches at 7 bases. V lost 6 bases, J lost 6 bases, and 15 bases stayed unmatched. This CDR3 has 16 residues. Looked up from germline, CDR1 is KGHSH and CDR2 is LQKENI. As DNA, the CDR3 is TGTGCCAGCTCCCCCCGCAGGGACGCCAGGGGGGATACGCAGTATTTT. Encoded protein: CASSPRRDARGDTQYF. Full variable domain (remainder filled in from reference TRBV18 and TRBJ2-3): NAGVMQNPRHLVRRRGQEARLRCSPMKGHSHVYWYRQLPEEGLKFMVYLQKENIIDESGMPKERFSAEFPKEGPSILRIQQVVRGDSAAYFCASSPRRDARGDTQYFGPGTRLTVL.

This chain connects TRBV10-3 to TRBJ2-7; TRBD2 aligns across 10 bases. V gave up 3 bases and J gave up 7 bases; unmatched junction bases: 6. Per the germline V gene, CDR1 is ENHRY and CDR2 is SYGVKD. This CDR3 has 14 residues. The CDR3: CAISEAGGPREQYF. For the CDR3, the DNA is TGTGCCATCAGTGAAGCGGGGGGGCCGCGGGAGCAGTACTTC.

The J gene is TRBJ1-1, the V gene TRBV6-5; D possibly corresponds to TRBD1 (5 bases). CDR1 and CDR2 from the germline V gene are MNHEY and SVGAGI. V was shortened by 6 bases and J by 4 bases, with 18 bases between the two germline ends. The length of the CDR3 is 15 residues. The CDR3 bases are TGTGCCAGCAGCCTGAATCAGGGTCGGGTCACTGAAGCTTTCTTT. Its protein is CASSLNQGRVTEAFF.

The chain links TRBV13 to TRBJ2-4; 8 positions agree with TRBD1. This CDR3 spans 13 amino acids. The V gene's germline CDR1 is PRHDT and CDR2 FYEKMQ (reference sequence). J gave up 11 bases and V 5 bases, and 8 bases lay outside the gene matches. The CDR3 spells CASSIGQGVVQYF. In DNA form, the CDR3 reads TGTGCCAGCAGCATCGGACAGGGCGTGGTTCAGTACTTC.

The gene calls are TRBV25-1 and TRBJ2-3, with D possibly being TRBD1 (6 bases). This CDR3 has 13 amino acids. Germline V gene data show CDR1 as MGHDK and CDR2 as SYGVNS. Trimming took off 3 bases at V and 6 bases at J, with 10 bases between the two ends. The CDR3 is CASSDDRTDTQYF. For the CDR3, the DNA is TGTGCCAGCAGTGATGACAGGACGGATACGCAGTATTTT. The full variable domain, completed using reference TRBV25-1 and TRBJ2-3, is EADIYQTPRYLVIGTGKKITLECSQTMGHDKMYWYQQDPGMELHLIHYSYGVNSTEKGDLSSESTVSRIRTEHFPLTLESARPSHTSQYLCASSDDRTDTQYFGPGTRLTVL.

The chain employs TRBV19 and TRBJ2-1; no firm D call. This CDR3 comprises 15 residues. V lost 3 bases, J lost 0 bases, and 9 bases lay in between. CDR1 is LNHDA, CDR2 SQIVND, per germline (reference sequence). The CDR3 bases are TGTGCCAGTAGTATGATGGCTGTCTCCTACAATGAGCAGTTCTTC. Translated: CASSMMAVSYNEQFF.

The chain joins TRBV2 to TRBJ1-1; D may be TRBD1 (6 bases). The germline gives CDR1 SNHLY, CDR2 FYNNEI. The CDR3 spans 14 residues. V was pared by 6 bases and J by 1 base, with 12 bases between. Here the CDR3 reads CASRLQGGNTEAFF. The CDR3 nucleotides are TGTGCCAGCAGGTTACAGGGCGGGAACACTGAAGCTTTCTTT.

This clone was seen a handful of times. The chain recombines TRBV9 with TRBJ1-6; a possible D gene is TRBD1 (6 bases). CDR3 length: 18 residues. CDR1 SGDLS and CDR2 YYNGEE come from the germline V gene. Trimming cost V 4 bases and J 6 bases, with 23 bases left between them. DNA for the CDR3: TGTGCCAGCAGCCCGAGCCCCTGGGGGCAAAGAGGTAATTCACCCCTCCACTTT. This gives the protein CASSPSPWGQRGNSPLHF.

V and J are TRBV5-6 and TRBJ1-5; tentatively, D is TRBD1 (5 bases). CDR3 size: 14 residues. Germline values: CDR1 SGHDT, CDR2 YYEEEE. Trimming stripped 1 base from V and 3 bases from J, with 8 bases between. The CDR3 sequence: CASSLRTLNQPQHF. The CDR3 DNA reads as TGTGCCAGCAGCTTGAGGACACTCAATCAGCCCCAGCATTTT.

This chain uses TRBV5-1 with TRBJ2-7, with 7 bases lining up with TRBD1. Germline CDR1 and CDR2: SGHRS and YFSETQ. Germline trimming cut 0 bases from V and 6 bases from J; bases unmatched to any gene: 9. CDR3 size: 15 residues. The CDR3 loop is CASSLGQGYFGEQYF. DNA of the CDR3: TGCGCCAGCAGCTTGGGACAGGGTTATTTCGGCGAGCAGTACTTC.

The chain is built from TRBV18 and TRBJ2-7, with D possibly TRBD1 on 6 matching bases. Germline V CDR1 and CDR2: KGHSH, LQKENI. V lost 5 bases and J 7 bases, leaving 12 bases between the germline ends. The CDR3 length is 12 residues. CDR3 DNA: TGTGCCAGCTCATACAGGGAAGGGGAGCAGTACTTC. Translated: CASSYREGEQYF.

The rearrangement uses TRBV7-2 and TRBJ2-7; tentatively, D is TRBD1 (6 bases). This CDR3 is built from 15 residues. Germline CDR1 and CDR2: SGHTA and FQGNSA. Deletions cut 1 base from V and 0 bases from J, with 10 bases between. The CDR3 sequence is CASSLEPGDSYEQYF. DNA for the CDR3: TGTGCCAGCAGCTTAGAGCCAGGGGACTCCTACGAGCAGTACTTC.

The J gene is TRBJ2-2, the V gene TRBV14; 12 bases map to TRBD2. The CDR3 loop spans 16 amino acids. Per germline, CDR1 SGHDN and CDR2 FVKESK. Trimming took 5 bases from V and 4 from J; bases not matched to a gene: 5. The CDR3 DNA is TGTGCCAGCAGCGCCAGACTAGCGGGGGCCACCGGGGAGCTGTTTTTT. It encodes CASSARLAGATGELFF.